This T cell receptor (beta chain) appears in the sequencing data of a study of control samples from healthy donors and cancer patients. Here immunoSEQ multiplex PCR was the method, and the copy in TCRdb shows in-frame clones only, minus some. The table shows about 150,000 clones, with nearly 95% occurring only once. The sequencing sample was made of blood. This sequence was found in a man aged 50 to 60 in good health.

CDR3 residues: CASSFPLDGRIASEQYF. The CDR3 DNA reads as TGTGCCAGCAGCTTTCCACTAGACGGACGTATCGCTAGCGAGCAGTACTTC. The genes are TRBV5-8 and TRBJ2-7; D perhaps matches TRBD2 (5 bases). Between the trimmed V and J ends, which lost 2 bases and 6 bases, there was a span of 24 bases. The CDR3 is 17 residues long. In germline, CDR1 is SGHTS, CDR2 YDEGEE.